Below, one T cell receptor beta chain is given with its context. Replicate PCRs from sorted subsets contained 200 ng DNA, which is around 30,000 T cell genomes. Clones were read by immunoSEQ multiplex PCR, and TCRdb kept only the in-frame ones, dropping some. This table holds about 710,000 clones, over 60% found once. The entry originates in a study of shared clonotypes between healthy human individuals. Study details: The people who gave samples were two women and a few men aged 18 to 49.

This CDR3 contains 17 residues. V lost 3 bases, J lost 4 bases, and 10 bases stayed unmatched. In germline, CDR1 is SGHTA, CDR2 FQGNSA. This TCR derives from a woman between 25 and 40 years old in good health. The J gene is TRBJ2-2, the V gene TRBV7-2, with 8 positions matching TRBD1. Material: memory CD4+ T cells sorted from blood. As to subset: CD45RA-negative fraction. CDR3 bases: TGTGCCAGCAGCTTTCAGGGGACAGGTGCCTCCACCGGGGAGCTGTTTTTT. Translating it yields CASSFQGTGASTGELFF.